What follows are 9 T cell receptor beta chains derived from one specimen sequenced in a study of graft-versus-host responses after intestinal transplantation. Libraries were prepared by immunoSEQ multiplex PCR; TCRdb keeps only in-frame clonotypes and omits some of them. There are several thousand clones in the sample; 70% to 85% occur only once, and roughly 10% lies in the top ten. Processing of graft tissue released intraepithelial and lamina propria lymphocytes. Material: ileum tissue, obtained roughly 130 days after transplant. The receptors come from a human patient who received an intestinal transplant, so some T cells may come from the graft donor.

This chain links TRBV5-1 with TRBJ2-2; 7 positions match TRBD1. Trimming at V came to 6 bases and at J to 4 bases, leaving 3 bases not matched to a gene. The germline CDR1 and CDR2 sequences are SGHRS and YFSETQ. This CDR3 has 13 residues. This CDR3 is CASTGQLTGELFF. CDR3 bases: TGCGCCAGCACGGGACAGCTCACCGGGGAGCTGTTTTTT.

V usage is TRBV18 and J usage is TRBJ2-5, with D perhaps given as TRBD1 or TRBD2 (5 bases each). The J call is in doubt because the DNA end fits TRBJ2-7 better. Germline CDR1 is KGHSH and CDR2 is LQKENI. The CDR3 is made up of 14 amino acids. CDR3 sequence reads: CASSPGTASYEQYF. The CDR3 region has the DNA TGTGCCAGCTCACCCGGGACGGCCTCCTACGAGCAGTACTTC.

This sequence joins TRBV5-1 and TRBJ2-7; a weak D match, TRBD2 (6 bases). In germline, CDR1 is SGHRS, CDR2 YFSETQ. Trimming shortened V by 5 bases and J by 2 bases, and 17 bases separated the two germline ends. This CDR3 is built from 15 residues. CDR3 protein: CASRPGTPVAYEQYF. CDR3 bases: TGCGCCAGCAGGCCCGGGACTCCCGTGGCCTACGAGCAGTACTTC.

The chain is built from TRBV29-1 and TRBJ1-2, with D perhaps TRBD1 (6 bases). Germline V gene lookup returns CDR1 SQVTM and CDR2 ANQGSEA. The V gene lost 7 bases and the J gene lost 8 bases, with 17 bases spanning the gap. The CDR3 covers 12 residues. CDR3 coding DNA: TGCAGCGGCGGTACAGGGTATAGAGGCTACACCTTC. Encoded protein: CSGGTGYRGYTF.

CDR3 region: CASSLSPGLAGTGELFF. The CDR3 DNA reads as TGTGCCAGCAGCTTATCACCGGGACTAGCGGGCACCGGGGAGCTGTTTTTT. The chain joins TRBV7-3 to TRBJ2-2; 12 positions agree with TRBD2. Losses at the gene ends were 2 bases for V and 4 bases for J; bases not matched to a gene: 5. The CDR3 consists of 17 residues. Per germline, CDR1 SGHTA and CDR2 FQGTGA.

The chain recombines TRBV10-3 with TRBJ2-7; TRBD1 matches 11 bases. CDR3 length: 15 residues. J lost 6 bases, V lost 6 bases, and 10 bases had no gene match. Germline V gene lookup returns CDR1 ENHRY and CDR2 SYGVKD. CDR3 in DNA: TGTGCCATCAGCTTAATCGGACAGGGGGCCGGCGAGCAGTACTTC. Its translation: CAISLIGQGAGEQYF.

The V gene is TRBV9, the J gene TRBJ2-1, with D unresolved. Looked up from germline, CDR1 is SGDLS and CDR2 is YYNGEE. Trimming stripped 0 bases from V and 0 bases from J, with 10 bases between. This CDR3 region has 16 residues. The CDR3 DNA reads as TGTGCCAGCAGCGTAGCTGGAAGGAACTCCTACAATGAGCAGTTCTTC. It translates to CASSVAGRNSYNEQFF.

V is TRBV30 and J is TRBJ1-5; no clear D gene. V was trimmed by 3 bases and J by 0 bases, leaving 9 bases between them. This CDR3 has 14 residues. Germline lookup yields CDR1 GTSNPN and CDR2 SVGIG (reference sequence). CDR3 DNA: TGTGCCTGGAGCTACGGGTATAGCAATCAGCCCCAGCATTTT. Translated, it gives CAWSYGYSNQPQHF.

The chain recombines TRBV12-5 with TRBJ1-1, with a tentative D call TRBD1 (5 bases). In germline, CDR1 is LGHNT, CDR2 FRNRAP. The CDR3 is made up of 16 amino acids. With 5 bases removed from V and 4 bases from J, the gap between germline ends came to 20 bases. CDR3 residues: CASGPLPGQGSTEAFF. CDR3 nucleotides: TGTGCTAGTGGTCCCTTACCCGGGCAGGGTAGCACTGAAGCTTTCTTT.